The 3 T cell receptor beta chains presented below share a single source sample, sequenced in a study of T cells in Graves' hyperthyroidism and ophthalmopathy. The source material, RNA transcripts, was used to amplify TCR beta CDR3 regions. First-round RT-PCR of the TCR CDR3 relied on the HTBI primer set. One entry per CDR3 protein results from TCRdb running MiXCR on the multiplex PCR reads. The sample yields 750,000 to 950,000 distinct CDR3 sequences, around 38% seen once. The sequenced sample consisted of blood. These receptors all come from a man aged 18 to 30 with Graves' hyperthyroidism.

Points on this clonotype: One junction end disagrees with the germline gene, perhaps due to a read error. V usage is TRBV15 and J usage is TRBJ1-1; D is uncertain. The length of the CDR3 is 14 residues. Looked up from germline, CDR1 is LNHNV and CDR2 is YYDKDF (reference sequence). In nucleotides, the CDR3 is TGTGCCGCCAGCAGCGTTCAATTGAACACTGAAGCTTTCTTT. Encoded protein: CAASSVQLNTEAFF.

This clonotype has a handful of counts. The V call is TRBV7-9, the J call TRBJ2-3; no firm D call. The V end lost 3 bases, the J end lost 0 bases, and 10 bases lay between the germline ends. CDR1 is SEHNR and CDR2 is FQNEAQ in the germline V gene (reference sequence). The CDR3 extends over 15 amino acids. The CDR3 sequence: CASSFGRTSTDTQYF. DNA for the CDR3: TGTGCCAGCAGCTTTGGCAGGACCAGCACAGATACGCAGTATTTT.

The chain uses TRBV20-1 and TRBJ2-5, with a tentative D call TRBD2 (6 bases). The CDR3 runs to 13 residues. The germline V gene has CDR1 DFQATT and CDR2 SNEGSKA (reference sequence). Here the CDR3 DNA reads TGCAGCCCCGCATCCCCACGGGGGGAGACCCAGTACTTC. This translates into CSPASPRGETQYF.